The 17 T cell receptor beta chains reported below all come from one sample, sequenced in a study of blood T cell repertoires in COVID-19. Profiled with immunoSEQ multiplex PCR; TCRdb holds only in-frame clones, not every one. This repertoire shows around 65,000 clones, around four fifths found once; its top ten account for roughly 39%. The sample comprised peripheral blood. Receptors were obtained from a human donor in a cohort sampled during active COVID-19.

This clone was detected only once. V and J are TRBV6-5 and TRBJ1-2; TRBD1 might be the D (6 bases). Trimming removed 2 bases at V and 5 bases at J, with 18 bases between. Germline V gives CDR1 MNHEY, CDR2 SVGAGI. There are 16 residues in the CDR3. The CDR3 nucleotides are TGTGCCAGCAGTTACACCCCCAGGACAGATCTTTATGGCTACACCTTC. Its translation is CASSYTPRTDLYGYTF.

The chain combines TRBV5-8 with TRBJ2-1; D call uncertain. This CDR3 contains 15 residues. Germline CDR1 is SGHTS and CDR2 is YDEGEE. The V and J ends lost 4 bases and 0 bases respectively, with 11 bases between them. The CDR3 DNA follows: TGTGCCAGCAGCCGTTCCTGGAGCTCCTACAATGAGCAGTTCTTC. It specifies CASSRSWSSYNEQFF.

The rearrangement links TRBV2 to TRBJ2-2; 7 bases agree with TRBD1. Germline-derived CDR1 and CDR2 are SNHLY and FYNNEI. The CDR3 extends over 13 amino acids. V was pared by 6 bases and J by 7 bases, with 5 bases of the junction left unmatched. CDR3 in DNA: TGTGCCAGCAGGCTACAGGGGTTCGGGGAGCTGTTTTTT. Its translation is CASRLQGFGELFF. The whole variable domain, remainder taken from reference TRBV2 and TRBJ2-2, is EPEVTQTPSHQVTQMGQEVILRCVPISNHLYFYWYRQILGQKVEFLVSFYNNEISEKSEIFDDQFSVERPDGSNFTLKIRSTKLEDSAMYFCASRLQGFGELFFGEGSRLTVL.

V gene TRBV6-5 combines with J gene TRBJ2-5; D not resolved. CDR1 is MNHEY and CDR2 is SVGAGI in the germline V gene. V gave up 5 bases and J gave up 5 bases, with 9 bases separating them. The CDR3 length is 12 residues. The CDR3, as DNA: TGTGCCAGCAGTCCCCCCGGGGAGACCCAGTACTTC. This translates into CASSPPGETQYF.

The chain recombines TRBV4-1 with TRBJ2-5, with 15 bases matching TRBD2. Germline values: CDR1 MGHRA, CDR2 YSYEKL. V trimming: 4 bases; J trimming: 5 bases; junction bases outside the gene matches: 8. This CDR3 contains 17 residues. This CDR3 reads CASSPWTSGGAAETQYF. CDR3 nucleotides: TGCGCCAGCAGCCCCTGGACTAGCGGGGGGGCGGCGGAGACCCAGTACTTC.

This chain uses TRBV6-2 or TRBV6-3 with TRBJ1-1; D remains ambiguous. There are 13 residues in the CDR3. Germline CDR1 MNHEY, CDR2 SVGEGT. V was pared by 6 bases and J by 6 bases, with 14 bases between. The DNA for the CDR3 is TGTGCCAGCAGCCACACCACGGGAGCTGAAGCTTTCTTT. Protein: CASSHTTGAEAFF.

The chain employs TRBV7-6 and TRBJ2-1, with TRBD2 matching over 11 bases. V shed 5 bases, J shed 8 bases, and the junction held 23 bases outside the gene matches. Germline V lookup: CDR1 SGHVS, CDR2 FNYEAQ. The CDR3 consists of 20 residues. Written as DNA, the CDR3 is TGTGCCAGCAGCCCCCGGACCCAAACTAGCGGGGGAGTCGGTTGGGATGAGCAGTTCTTC. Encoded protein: CASSPRTQTSGGVGWDEQFF.

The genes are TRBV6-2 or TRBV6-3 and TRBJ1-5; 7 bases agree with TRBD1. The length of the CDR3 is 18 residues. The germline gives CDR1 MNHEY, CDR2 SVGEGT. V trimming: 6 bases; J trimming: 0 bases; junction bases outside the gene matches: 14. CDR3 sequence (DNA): TGTGCCAGCAGCCCTTGGGGACAGCGAGATTATAGCAATCAGCCCCAGCATTTT. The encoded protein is CASSPWGQRDYSNQPQHF.

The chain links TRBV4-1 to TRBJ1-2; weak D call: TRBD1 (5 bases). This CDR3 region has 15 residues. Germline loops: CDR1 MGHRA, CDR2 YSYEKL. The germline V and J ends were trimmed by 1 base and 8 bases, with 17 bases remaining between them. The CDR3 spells CASSQANGQGSGYTF. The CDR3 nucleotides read TGCGCCAGCAGCCAAGCGAATGGGCAGGGTAGCGGCTACACCTTC.

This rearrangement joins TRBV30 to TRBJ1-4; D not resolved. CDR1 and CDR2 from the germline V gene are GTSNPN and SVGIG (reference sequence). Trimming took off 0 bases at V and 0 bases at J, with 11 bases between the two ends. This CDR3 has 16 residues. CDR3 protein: CAWSVAGSSTNEKLFF. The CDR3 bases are TGTGCCTGGAGTGTAGCGGGCTCATCAACTAATGAAAAACTGTTTTTT. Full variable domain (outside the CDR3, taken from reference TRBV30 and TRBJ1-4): SQTIHQWPATLVQPVGSPLSLECTVEGTSNPNLYWYRQAAGRGLQLLFYSVGIGQISSEVPQNLSASRPQDRQFILSSKKLLLSDSGFYLCAWSVAGSSTNEKLFFGSGTQLSVL.

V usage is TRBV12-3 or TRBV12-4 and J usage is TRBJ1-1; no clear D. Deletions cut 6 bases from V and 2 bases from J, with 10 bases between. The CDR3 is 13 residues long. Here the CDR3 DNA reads TGTGCCAGCAGCCGCGACACCAACACTGAAGCTTTCTTT. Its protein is CASSRDTNTEAFF.

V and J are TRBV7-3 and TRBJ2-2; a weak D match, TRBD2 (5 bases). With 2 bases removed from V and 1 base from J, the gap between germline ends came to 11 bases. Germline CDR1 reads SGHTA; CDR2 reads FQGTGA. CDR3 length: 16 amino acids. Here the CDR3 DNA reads TGTGCCAGCAGCTTACAGGTAGCGAGGAACACCGGGGAGCTGTTTTTT. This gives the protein CASSLQVARNTGELFF.

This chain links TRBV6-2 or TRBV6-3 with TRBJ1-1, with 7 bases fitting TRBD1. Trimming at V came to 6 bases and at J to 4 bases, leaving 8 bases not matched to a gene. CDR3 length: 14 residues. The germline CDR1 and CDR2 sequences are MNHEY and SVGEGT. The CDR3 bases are TGTGCCAGCAGCCGTCCGGGACAGCTCACTGAAGCTTTCTTT. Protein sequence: CASSRPGQLTEAFF.

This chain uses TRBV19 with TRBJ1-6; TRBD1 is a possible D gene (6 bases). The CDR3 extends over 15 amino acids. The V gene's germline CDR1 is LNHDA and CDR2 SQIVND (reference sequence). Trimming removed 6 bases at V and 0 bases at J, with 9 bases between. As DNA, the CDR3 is TGTGCCAGTAGAACAGGGAGCTCCTATAATTCACCCCTCCACTTT. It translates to CASRTGSSYNSPLHF.

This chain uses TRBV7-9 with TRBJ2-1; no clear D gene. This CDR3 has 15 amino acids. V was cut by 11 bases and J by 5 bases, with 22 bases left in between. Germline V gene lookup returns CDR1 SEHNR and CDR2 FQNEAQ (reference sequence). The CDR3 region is CAYRPSRGTDNEQFF. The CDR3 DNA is TGTGCCTACCGTCCCTCCCGCGGTACTGACAATGAGCAGTTCTTC.

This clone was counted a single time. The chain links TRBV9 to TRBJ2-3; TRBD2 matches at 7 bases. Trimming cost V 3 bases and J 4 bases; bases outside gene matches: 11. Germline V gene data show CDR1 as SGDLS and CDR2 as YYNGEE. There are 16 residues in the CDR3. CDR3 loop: CASSGGRGKLADTQYF. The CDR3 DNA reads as TGTGCCAGCAGCGGAGGGAGGGGAAAATTGGCAGATACGCAGTATTTT.

The DNA of the CDR3 is TGTGCCAGCAGCGTCGGACAGCCGTATGGCTACACCTTC. This encodes CASSVGQPYGYTF. V and J are TRBV9 and TRBJ1-2; tentatively, D is TRBD1 (6 bases). V was shortened by 2 bases and J by 5 bases, with 10 bases between the two germline ends. CDR3 length: 13 amino acids. Looked up from germline, CDR1 is SGDLS and CDR2 is YYNGEE.